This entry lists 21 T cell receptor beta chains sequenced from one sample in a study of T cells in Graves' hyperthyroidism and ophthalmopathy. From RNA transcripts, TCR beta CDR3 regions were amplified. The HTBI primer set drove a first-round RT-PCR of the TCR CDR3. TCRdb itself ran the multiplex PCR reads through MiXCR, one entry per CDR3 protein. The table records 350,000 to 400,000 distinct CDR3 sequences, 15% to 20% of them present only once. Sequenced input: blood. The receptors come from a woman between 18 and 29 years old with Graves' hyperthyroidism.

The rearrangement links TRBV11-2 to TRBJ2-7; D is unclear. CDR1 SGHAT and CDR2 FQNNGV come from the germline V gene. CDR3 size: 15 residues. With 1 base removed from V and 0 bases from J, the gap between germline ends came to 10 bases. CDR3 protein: CASSLGRLSSYEQYF. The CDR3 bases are TGTGCCAGCAGCTTAGGGCGCCTCTCCTCCTACGAGCAGTACTTC.

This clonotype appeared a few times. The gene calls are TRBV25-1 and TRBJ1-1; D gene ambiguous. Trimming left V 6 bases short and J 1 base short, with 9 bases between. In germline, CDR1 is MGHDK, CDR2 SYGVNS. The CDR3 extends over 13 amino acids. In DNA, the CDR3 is TGTGCCAGCAGGGACGGAGAGAACACTGAAGCTTTCTTT. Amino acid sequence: CASRDGENTEAFF.

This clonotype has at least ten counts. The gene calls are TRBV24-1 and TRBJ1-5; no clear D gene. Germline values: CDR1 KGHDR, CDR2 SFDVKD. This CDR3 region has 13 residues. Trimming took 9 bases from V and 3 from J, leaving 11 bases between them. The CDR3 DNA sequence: TGTGCCACCCCAGAGACTAACAATCAGCCCCAGCATTTT. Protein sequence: CATPETNNQPQHF.

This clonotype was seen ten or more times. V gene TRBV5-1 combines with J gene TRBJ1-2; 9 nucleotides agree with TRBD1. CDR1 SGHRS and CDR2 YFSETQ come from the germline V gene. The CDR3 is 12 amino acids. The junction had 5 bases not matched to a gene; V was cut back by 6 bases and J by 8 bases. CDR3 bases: TGCGCCAGCACATCGGACAGGGGAGGCTACACCTTC. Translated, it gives CASTSDRGGYTF. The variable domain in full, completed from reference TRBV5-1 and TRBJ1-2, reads KAGVTQTPRYLIKTRGQQVTLSCSPISGHRSVSWYQQTPGQGLQFLFEYFSETQRNKGNFPGRFSGRQFSNSRSEMNVSTLELGDSALYLCASTSDRGGYTFGSGTRLTVV.

The CDR3 sequence is CASSDGGLAGSSYEQYF. CDR3 DNA sequence: TGTGCCAGCAGTGATGGGGGACTAGCGGGGAGCTCCTACGAGCAGTACTTC. The rearrangement links TRBV28 to TRBJ2-7; TRBD2 agrees at 13 bases. The CDR3 length is 17 residues. Germline CDR1 and CDR2: MDHEN and SYDVKM. The V and J ends lost 5 bases and 0 bases, in that order; junction bases with no gene match: 7.

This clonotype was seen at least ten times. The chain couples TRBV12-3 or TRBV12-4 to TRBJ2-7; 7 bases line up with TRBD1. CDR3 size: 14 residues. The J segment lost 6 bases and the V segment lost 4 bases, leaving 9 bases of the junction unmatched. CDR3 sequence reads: CASSSQGDISEQYF. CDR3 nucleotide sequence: TGTGCCAGCAGTTCCCAGGGGGATATCAGCGAGCAGTACTTC.

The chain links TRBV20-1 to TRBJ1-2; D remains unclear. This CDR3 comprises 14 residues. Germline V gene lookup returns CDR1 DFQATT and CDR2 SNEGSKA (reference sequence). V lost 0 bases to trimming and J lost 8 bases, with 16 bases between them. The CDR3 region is CSARDWASITGYTF. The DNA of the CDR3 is TGCAGTGCTAGAGATTGGGCATCCATAACAGGCTACACCTTC.

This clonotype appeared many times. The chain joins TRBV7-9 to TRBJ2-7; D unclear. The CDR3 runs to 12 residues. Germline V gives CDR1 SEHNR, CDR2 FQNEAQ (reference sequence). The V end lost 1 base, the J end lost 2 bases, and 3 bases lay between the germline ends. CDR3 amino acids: CASSLEPYEQYF. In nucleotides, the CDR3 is TGTGCCAGCAGCTTAGAGCCCTACGAGCAGTACTTC.

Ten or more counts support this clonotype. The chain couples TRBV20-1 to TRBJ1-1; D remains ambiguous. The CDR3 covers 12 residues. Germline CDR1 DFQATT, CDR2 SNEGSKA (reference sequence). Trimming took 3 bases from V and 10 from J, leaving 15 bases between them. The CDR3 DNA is TGCAGTGCTAGGGGCGGGTCGGTTGGAGCTTTCTTT. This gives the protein CSARGGSVGAFF.

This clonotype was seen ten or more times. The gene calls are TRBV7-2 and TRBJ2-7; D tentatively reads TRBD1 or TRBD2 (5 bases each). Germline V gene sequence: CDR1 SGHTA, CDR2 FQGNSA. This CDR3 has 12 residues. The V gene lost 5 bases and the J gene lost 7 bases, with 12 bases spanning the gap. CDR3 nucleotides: TGTGCCAGCAGCCCAGGGACGGGAGAGCAGTACTTC. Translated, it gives CASSPGTGEQYF.

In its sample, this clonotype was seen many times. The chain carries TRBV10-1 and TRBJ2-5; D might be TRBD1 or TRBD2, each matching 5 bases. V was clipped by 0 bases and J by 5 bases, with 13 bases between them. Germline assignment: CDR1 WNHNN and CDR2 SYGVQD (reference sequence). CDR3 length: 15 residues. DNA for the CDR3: TGCGCCAGCAGTGAGTCGGCAGGGACGGTCGAGACCCAGTACTTC. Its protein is CASSESAGTVETQYF.

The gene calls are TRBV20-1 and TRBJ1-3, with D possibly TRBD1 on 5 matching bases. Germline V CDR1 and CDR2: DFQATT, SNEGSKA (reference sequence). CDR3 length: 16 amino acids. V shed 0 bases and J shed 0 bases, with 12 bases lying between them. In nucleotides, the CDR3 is TGCAGTGCTAGAGATAGCAGGGCTAGCTCTGGAAACACCATATATTTT. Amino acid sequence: CSARDSRASSGNTIYF.

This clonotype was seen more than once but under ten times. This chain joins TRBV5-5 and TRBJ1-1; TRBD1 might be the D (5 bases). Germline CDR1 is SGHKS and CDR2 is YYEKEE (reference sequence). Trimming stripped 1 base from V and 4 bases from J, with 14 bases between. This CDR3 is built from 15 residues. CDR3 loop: CASSLSSGMSTEAFF. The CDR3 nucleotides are TGTGCCAGCAGCTTGAGCTCAGGGATGAGCACTGAAGCTTTCTTT.

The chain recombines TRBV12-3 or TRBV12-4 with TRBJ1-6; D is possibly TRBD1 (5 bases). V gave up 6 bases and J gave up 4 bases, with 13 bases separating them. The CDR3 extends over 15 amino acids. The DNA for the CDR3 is TGTGCCAGCAGGACGGGACGGGCTTATAATTCACCCCTCCACTTT. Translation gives CASRTGRAYNSPLHF.

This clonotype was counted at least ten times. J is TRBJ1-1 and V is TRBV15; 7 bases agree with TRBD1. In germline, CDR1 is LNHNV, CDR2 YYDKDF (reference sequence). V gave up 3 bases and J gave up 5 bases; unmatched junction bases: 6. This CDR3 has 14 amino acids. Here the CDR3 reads CATSSRGGATEAFF. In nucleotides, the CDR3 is TGTGCCACCAGCAGCCGAGGGGGCGCGACTGAAGCTTTCTTT.

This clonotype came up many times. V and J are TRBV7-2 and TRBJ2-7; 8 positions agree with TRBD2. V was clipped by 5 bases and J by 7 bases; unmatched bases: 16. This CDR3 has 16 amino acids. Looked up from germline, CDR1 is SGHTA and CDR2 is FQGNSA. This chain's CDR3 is CASSHLFSGGVGEQYF. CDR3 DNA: TGTGCCAGCAGCCACCTTTTCAGCGGGGGAGTGGGGGAGCAGTACTTC.

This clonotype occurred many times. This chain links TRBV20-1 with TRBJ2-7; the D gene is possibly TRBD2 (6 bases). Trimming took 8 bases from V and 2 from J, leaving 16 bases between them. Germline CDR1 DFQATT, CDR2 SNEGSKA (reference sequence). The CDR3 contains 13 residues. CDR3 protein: CSPRRDSAYEQYF. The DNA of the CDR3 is TGCAGTCCAAGAAGGGACTCCGCCTACGAGCAGTACTTC.

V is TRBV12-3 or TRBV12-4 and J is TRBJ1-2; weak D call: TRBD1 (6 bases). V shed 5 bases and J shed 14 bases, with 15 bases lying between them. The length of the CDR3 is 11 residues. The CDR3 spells CASSISQGRTF. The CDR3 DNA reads TGTGCCAGCAGTATATCACAGGGCAGAACCTTC.

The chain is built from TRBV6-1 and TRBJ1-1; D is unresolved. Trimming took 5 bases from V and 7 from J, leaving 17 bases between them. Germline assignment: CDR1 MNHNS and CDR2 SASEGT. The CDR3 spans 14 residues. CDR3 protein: CASSPLTTAHEAFF. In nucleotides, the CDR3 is TGTGCCAGCAGTCCTTTAACGACGGCACATGAAGCTTTCTTT.

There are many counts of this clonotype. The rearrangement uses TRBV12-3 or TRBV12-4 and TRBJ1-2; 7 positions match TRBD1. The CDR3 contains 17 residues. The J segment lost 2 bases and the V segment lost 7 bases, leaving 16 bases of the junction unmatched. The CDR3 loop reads CASTPGRDSITNYGYTF. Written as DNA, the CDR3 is TGTGCCAGCACCCCAGGGAGGGACAGCATAACCAACTATGGCTACACCTTC.

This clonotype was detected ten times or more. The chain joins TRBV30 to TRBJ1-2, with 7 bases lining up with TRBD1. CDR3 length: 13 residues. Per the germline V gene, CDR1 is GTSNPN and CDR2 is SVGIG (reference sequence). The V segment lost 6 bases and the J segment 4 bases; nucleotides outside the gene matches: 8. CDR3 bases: TGTGCCTGCACAGGGGCCAAAGGCTATGGCTACACCTTC. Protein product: CACTGAKGYGYTF. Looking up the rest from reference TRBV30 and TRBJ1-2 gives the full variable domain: SQTIHQWPATLVQPVGSPLSLECTVEGTSNPNLYWYRQAAGRGLQLLFYSVGIGQISSEVPQNLSASRPQDRQFILSSKKLLLSDSGFYLCACTGAKGYGYTFGSGTRLTVV.